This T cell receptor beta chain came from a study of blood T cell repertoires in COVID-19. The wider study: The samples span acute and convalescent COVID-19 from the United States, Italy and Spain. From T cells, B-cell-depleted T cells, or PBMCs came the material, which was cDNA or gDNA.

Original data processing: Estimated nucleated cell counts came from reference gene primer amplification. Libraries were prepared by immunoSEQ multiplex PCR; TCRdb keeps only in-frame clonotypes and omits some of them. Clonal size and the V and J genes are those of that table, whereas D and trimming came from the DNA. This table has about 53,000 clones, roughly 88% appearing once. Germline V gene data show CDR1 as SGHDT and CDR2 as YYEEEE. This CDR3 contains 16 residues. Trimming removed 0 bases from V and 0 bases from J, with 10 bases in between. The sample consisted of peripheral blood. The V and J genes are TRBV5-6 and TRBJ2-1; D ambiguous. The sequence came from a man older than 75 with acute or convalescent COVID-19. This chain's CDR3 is CASSLGADSSYNEQFF. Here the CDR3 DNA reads TGTGCCAGCAGCTTGGGGGCCGATAGCTCCTACAATGAGCAGTTCTTC. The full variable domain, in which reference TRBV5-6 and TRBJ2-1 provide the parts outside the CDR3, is DAGVTQSPTHLIKTRGQQVTLRCSPKSGHDTVSWYQQALGQGPQFIFQYYEEEERQRGNFPDRFSGHQFPNYSSELNVNALLLGDSALYLCASSLGADSSYNEQFFGPGTRLTVL.